This TCR beta chain was captured by sequencing in a study of blood T cell repertoires in COVID-19. The table lists this clone with a few counts. As handled by the study authors: For nucleated cells, counts were estimated from reference gene primer amplification. Profiled with immunoSEQ multiplex PCR; TCRdb holds only in-frame clones, not every one. V, J and clone size are those of that table, while D and trimming were read from the DNA. The table includes over 200,000 clones, around 90% detected once. The CDR3 has 15 amino acids. V lost 0 bases and J lost 1; bases outside the gene matches: 3. The V gene's germline CDR1 is WNHNN and CDR2 SYGVQD (reference sequence).

The sample consisted of peripheral blood. This receptor was taken from a human donor in a cohort sampled during active COVID-19. This chain connects TRBV10-1 to TRBJ2-7, with TRBD1 matching over 7 bases. CDR3 nucleotide sequence: TGCGCCAGCAGTGAGTCCCACAGGGGATCCTACGAGCAGTACTTC. This gives the protein CASSESHRGSYEQYF.